This TCR beta chain emerged from a study of shared clonotypes between healthy human individuals. The donors, all of them Caucasian adults, lived in Nashville, Tennessee. Study-level points and caveats: In several donors, roughly 5.2% of naive CD4 clonotypes appeared in common. Clonotypes shared by all four sorted-subset donors had higher generation probabilities than non-shared clonotypes.

About this clone itself: As yet, its antigen is unknown.

Deep-level settings were used for running the assay. The data were produced by immunoSEQ multiplex PCR, yet TCRdb's version contains in-frame clones alone and is incomplete. Among about 1.4 million clones, around 97% were seen once, and the ten largest hold over 1%. The V end was cut by 1 base, the J end by 5 bases, with 9 bases between. Per germline, CDR1 MNHEY and CDR2 SMNVEV (reference sequence). The CDR3 is made up of 13 amino acids. The rearrangement links TRBV27 to TRBJ2-7; no definite D call. Sequences were obtained from naive CD4+ T cells sorted from blood. Subset defined: CD45RA+ positively selected. The source is a man aged 30-40 years in good health. In DNA, the CDR3 is TGTGCCAGCAGTTTATTCCCGGTAAACGAGCAGTACTTC. Protein sequence: CASSLFPVNEQYF.